The clone carrying this T cell receptor beta chain was counted only a few times. The data were obtained in a study of T cell repertoires in cytomegalovirus infection. MiXCR was run by TCRdb on the reads, yielding one entry per CDR3 protein. In the table there are approximately 700,000 distinct CDR3 sequences, roughly a third of which are singletons. Sequencing was performed on PBMCs. This receptor was identified in a human donor in good health (CMV status not recorded). Some clones in this sample may be carry-over from other donors' samples.

The CDR3 nucleotides are TGTGCCAGCAGTCGGACAGCCCTACAAGAGACCCAGTACTTC. Translated: CASSRTALQETQYF. The chain uses TRBV28 and TRBJ2-5; a possible D gene is TRBD1 (6 bases). CDR1 is MDHEN, CDR2 SYDVKM, per germline. V lost 5 bases and J 2 bases, leaving 12 bases between the germline ends. The CDR3 extends over 14 amino acids.